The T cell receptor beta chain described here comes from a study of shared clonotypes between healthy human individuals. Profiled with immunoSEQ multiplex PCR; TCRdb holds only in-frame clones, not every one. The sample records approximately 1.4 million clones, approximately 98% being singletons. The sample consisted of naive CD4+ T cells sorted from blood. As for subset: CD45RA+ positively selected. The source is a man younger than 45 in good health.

In DNA, the CDR3 is TGTGCCAGCAGCGGACATGGGGCTTCTGGAAACACCATATATTTT. This translates into CASSGHGASGNTIYF. The V and J genes are TRBV5-4 and TRBJ1-3; a weak D match, TRBD1 (5 bases). V lost 4 bases and J lost 1, with 12 bases in between. CDR1 SGHNT and CDR2 YYREEE come from the germline V gene (reference sequence). This CDR3 contains 15 residues.